Listed below are T cell receptor beta chains from one sample, sequenced in a study of blood T cells in healthy people across ages. TCRdb ran MiXCR on the 5' RACE reads and lists one entry per CDR3 protein. The repertoire holds over 1,500,000 distinct CDR3 sequences, with around 50% as singletons. The sample was blood. These TCRs come from a woman in her forties in good health. The CDR3 runs from the conserved cysteine through the conserved F or W. The D gene is left open where the match is weak. Where a row states a size, it is once, few, many or the class of an expanded clone; other rows omit it.

v_call: TRBV4-2
j_call: TRBJ2-5
clone_size: .
d_call: .
cdr3_aa: CASSPRSGPIQETQYF
cdr3_nt: TGTGCCAGCAGCCCTCGGTCGGGGCCAATCCAAGAGACCCAGTACTTC

v_call: TRBV27
j_call: TRBJ2-1
clone_size: .
d_call: TRBD2
cdr3_aa: CASSPPSGGDNERFF
cdr3_nt: TGTGCCAGCAGTCCCCCGAGCGGGGGAGACAATGAGCGGTTCTTC

v_call: TRBV15
j_call: TRBJ1-5
clone_size: .
d_call: TRBD1
cdr3_aa: CATEARGENQPQHF
cdr3_nt: TGTGCCACCGAGGCCAGGGGGGAGAATCAGCCCCAGCATTTT

v_call: TRBV9
j_call: TRBJ2-5
clone_size: .
d_call: .
cdr3_aa: CAGSVGGPQETQYF
cdr3_nt: TGTGCCGGCAGCGTAGGGGGGCCCCAAGAGACCCAGTACTTC

v_call: TRBV9
j_call: TRBJ2-1
clone_size: .
d_call: TRBD1
cdr3_aa: CASSVAGQNYNEQFF
cdr3_nt: TGTGCCAGCAGCGTAGCGGGACAGAACTACAATGAGCAGTTCTTC

v_call: TRBV24-1
j_call: TRBJ1-2
clone_size: .
d_call: .
cdr3_aa: CATSGDGPSYGYTF
cdr3_nt: TGTGCCACCAGTGGGGACGGCCCCTCCTATGGCTACACCTTC

v_call: TRBV6-2/TRBV6-3
j_call: TRBJ2-1
clone_size: few
d_call: TRBD1
cdr3_aa: CASRDRVFSEQFF
cdr3_nt: TGTGCCAGCCGGGACAGGGTCTTCAGTGAGCAGTTCTTC

v_call: TRBV24-1
j_call: TRBJ2-1
clone_size: .
d_call: TRBD2
cdr3_aa: CATSESAAGSYNEQFF
cdr3_nt: TGTGCCACCAGTGAATCCGCAGCGGGGTCCTACAATGAGCAGTTCTTC

v_call: TRBV7-2
j_call: TRBJ1-4
clone_size: .
d_call: TRBD1
cdr3_aa: CASSLAGQGGVKLFF
cdr3_nt: TGTGCCAGCAGCTTAGCGGGACAGGGCGGGGTAAAACTGTTTTTT

v_call: TRBV7-9
j_call: TRBJ1-2
clone_size: few
d_call: .
cdr3_aa: CASSHSKIQGPYGYTF
cdr3_nt: TGTGCCAGCAGCCATTCTAAAATCCAGGGGCCATATGGCTACACCTTC

v_call: TRBV5-1
j_call: TRBJ2-1
clone_size: .
d_call: TRBD2
cdr3_aa: CASSASGGGVNEQFF
cdr3_nt: TGCGCCAGCAGCGCCAGCGGGGGAGGAGTGAATGAGCAGTTCTTC

v_call: TRBV6-2/TRBV6-3
j_call: TRBJ1-5
clone_size: .
d_call: TRBD1
cdr3_aa: CASSGGTENQPQHF
cdr3_nt: TGTGCCAGCAGTGGGGGGACAGAGAATCAGCCCCAGCATTTT

v_call: TRBV4-3
j_call: TRBJ1-2
clone_size: once
d_call: TRBD1
cdr3_aa: CASSLRTGGDYGYTF
cdr3_nt: TGCGCCAGCAGCCTTCGGACAGGGGGAGACTATGGCTACACCTTC

v_call: TRBV9
j_call: TRBJ1-6
clone_size: .
d_call: TRBD1
cdr3_aa: CASSPGTARNNSPLHF
cdr3_nt: TGTGCCAGCAGCCCCGGGACAGCCAGGAATAATTCACCCCTCCACTTT

v_call: TRBV20-1
j_call: TRBJ2-1
clone_size: few
d_call: .
cdr3_aa: CSASDYLRSYNEQFF
cdr3_nt: TGCAGTGCTAGTGACTACCTAAGGTCCTACAATGAGCAGTTCTTC

v_call: TRBV29-1
j_call: TRBJ2-5
clone_size: few
d_call: TRBD1
cdr3_aa: CSAKGQALRVDQYF
cdr3_nt: TGCAGCGCCAAGGGACAGGCCCTTCGGGTGGACCAGTACTTC

v_call: TRBV5-6
j_call: TRBJ2-7
clone_size: .
d_call: TRBD1
cdr3_aa: CASSWTGTGSYEQYF
cdr3_nt: TGTGCCAGCAGCTGGACCGGGACAGGCTCCTACGAGCAGTACTTC

v_call: TRBV28
j_call: TRBJ2-7
clone_size: few
d_call: .
cdr3_aa: CASSSLPPGPYEQYF
cdr3_nt: TGTGCCAGCAGCTCCCTCCCCCCGGGGCCCTACGAGCAGTACTTC

v_call: TRBV4-2
j_call: TRBJ1-6
clone_size: .
d_call: .
cdr3_aa: CASSQVGALTSPLHF
cdr3_nt: TGTGCCAGCAGCCAAGTCGGGGCATTAACTTCACCCCTCCACTTT

v_call: TRBV20-1
j_call: TRBJ2-3
clone_size: .
d_call: .
cdr3_aa: CSAKAGVLTDTQYF
cdr3_nt: TGCAGTGCTAAGGCAGGGGTGTTGACAGATACGCAGTATTTT

v_call: TRBV12-3/TRBV12-4
j_call: TRBJ2-7
clone_size: .
d_call: TRBD1
cdr3_aa: CASSETGGKRNEQYF
cdr3_nt: TGTGCCAGCAGCGAGACAGGGGGGAAACGGAATGAGCAGTACTTC

v_call: TRBV6-6
j_call: TRBJ1-3
clone_size: .
d_call: TRBD1
cdr3_aa: CASSYLGQATSGNTIYF
cdr3_nt: TGTGCCAGCAGTTACCTAGGACAGGCGACGTCCGGGAACACCATATATTTT

v_call: TRBV2
j_call: TRBJ1-4
clone_size: .
d_call: .
cdr3_aa: CASSDDSEKLFF
cdr3_nt: TGTGCCAGCAGTGACGACAGTGAAAAACTGTTTTTT

v_call: TRBV27
j_call: TRBJ2-7
clone_size: few
d_call: .
cdr3_aa: CASSFTGGRTYEQYF
cdr3_nt: TGTGCCAGCAGTTTTACCGGGGGCAGGACCTACGAGCAGTACTTC

v_call: TRBV29-1
j_call: TRBJ2-6
clone_size: .
d_call: .
cdr3_aa: CSVRRSGANVLTF
cdr3_nt: TGCAGCGTCAGGCGCTCTGGGGCCAACGTCCTGACTTTC

v_call: TRBV7-9
j_call: TRBJ2-1
clone_size: few
d_call: .
cdr3_aa: CASSLDPQSYNEQFF
cdr3_nt: TGTGCCAGCAGCTTAGACCCTCAGTCCTACAATGAGCAGTTCTTC

v_call: TRBV7-2
j_call: TRBJ2-7
clone_size: .
d_call: .
cdr3_aa: CASSLAGHPYEQYF
cdr3_nt: TGTGCCAGCAGCTTAGCGGGACATCCCTACGAGCAGTACTTC

v_call: TRBV5-6
j_call: TRBJ2-3
clone_size: .
d_call: .
cdr3_aa: CASTRTGHFVGDTQYF
cdr3_nt: TGTGCCAGCACCCGAACGGGACACTTTGTAGGGGATACGCAGTATTTT

v_call: TRBV7-2
j_call: TRBJ2-1
clone_size: many
d_call: TRBD2
cdr3_aa: CASSPLAGAYNEQFF
cdr3_nt: TGTGCCAGCAGTCCACTAGCGGGGGCCTACAATGAGCAGTTCTTC

v_call: TRBV4-2
j_call: TRBJ2-7
clone_size: .
d_call: TRBD1
cdr3_aa: CASSRDWGQGRGYEQYF
cdr3_nt: TGTGCCAGCAGCCGAGATTGGGGACAGGGGCGAGGCTACGAGCAGTACTTC

v_call: TRBV7-2
j_call: TRBJ1-6
clone_size: .
d_call: .
cdr3_aa: CASSFVGSLNSPLHF
cdr3_nt: TGTGCCAGCAGCTTTGTTGGCAGCCTTAATTCACCCCTCCACTTT

v_call: TRBV20-1
j_call: TRBJ2-5
clone_size: few
d_call: .
cdr3_aa: CSARPPSSKGEETQYF
cdr3_nt: TGCAGTGCTAGACCACCTTCAAGTAAAGGGGAAGAGACCCAGTACTTC

v_call: TRBV7-8
j_call: TRBJ2-3
clone_size: few
d_call: TRBD2
cdr3_aa: CASSLVLAGASTTDTQYF
cdr3_nt: TGTGCCAGCAGCTTAGTACTAGCGGGTGCTTCGACTACAGATACGCAGTATTTT

v_call: TRBV2
j_call: TRBJ2-3
clone_size: .
d_call: TRBD1
cdr3_aa: CASSDGRTGVTDTQYF
cdr3_nt: TGTGCCAGCAGTGACGGACGGACAGGGGTTACAGATACGCAGTATTTT

v_call: TRBV13
j_call: TRBJ2-1
clone_size: .
d_call: .
cdr3_aa: CASSSPEEQFF
cdr3_nt: TGTGCCAGCAGCTCTCCCGAAGAGCAGTTCTTC

v_call: TRBV9
j_call: TRBJ2-7
clone_size: .
d_call: .
cdr3_aa: CASSVGGPTYEQYF
cdr3_nt: TGTGCCAGCAGCGTAGGAGGGCCTACCTACGAGCAGTACTTC

v_call: TRBV6-5
j_call: TRBJ2-7
clone_size: .
d_call: .
cdr3_aa: CASSYSFKAVSYEQYF
cdr3_nt: TGTGCCAGCAGTTACTCTTTTAAGGCGGTCTCCTACGAGCAGTACTTC

v_call: TRBV29-1
j_call: TRBJ1-2
clone_size: .
d_call: .
cdr3_aa: CSAVGGDGYTF
cdr3_nt: TGCAGCGCGGTGGGGGGAGATGGCTACACCTTC

v_call: TRBV7-9
j_call: TRBJ1-1
clone_size: .
d_call: TRBD1
cdr3_aa: CASSSPEGQIMNTEAFF
cdr3_nt: TGTGCCAGCAGCTCGCCGGAGGGACAGATCATGAACACTGAAGCTTTCTTT

v_call: TRBV20-1
j_call: TRBJ1-5
clone_size: few
d_call: .
cdr3_aa: CSATQGNQPQHF
cdr3_nt: TGCAGTGCTACACAGGGTAATCAGCCCCAGCATTTT

v_call: TRBV4-1
j_call: TRBJ2-1
clone_size: .
d_call: .
cdr3_aa: CASSQVRVPYNEQFF
cdr3_nt: TGCGCCAGCAGCCAAGTCCGCGTCCCCTACAATGAGCAGTTCTTC

v_call: TRBV6-1
j_call: TRBJ1-2
clone_size: .
d_call: .
cdr3_aa: CASRQQGQGGYTF
cdr3_nt: TGTGCCAGCAGACAACAGGGTCAAGGCGGCTACACCTTC

v_call: TRBV3-1
j_call: TRBJ1-1
clone_size: few
d_call: .
cdr3_aa: CASSQNDRLWSSEAFF
cdr3_nt: TGTGCCAGCAGCCAAAACGACAGATTGTGGTCGTCTGAAGCTTTCTTT

v_call: TRBV27
j_call: TRBJ2-5
clone_size: .
d_call: .
cdr3_aa: CASTTRGGLGETQYF
cdr3_nt: TGTGCCAGCACCACGAGGGGGGGCCTGGGGGAGACCCAGTACTTC

v_call: TRBV29-1
j_call: TRBJ2-4
clone_size: many
d_call: .
cdr3_aa: CSVALQLQLAKNIQYF
cdr3_nt: TGCAGCGTTGCTTTACAGTTACAACTAGCCAAAAACATTCAGTACTTC